The text below deals with one TCR beta chain. Antigen unknown. The CDR3 spans 12 residues. In germline, CDR1 is SGHAT, CDR2 FQNNGV. These data are taken from a study of CXCR3-negative and CXCR3-positive naive CD8 T cells. Carrying UMI labels, the TRB cDNA libraries were prepared through 5' RACE. After re-calling the 5' RACE reads, TCRdb lists one entry per CDR3 protein, DNA absent. This sample's table reports 100,000 to 150,000 distinct CDR3 sequences. The study's findings and limits: Similar TRBV-TRBJ gene usage was seen in naive CXCR3-negative and CXCR3-positive cells, but not in memory cells. More hydrophobic TRB CDR3s were found in CXCR3-positive naive cells than in CXCR3-negative naive cells.

The chain is built from TRBV11-2 and TRBJ2-1. The material sequenced was naive CXCR3+ CD8+ T cells from blood. Subset: CD45RO-CCR7+CD27+CD95- naive CD8+ T cells expressing CXCR3 (TNR3+). This TCR came from a human donor in good health. Some clones in this sample may be carry-over from other donors' samples. Here the CDR3 reads CASSPILTEQFF.